This entry lists 28 T cell receptor beta chains sequenced from one sample in a study of blood T cell repertoires in COVID-19. Assay used: immunoSEQ multiplex PCR; TCRdb lists only in-frame clones, some missing. The sample gives just over 95,000 clones, about 86% of which show up once; over 3.5% is in the top ten. The sequencing input was peripheral blood. Receptors originate from a man aged 55 to 70 with acute or convalescent COVID-19.

V and J are TRBV27 and TRBJ1-1; tentative D call: TRBD1 (5 bases). The CDR3 consists of 16 residues. Germline CDR1 MNHEY, CDR2 SMNVEV (reference sequence). Trimming pared 1 base from V and 5 bases from J, leaving 17 bases between. This CDR3 reads CASSLFPRRGGTEAFF. The CDR3 DNA sequence: TGTGCCAGCAGTTTATTTCCGAGGAGGGGAGGGACTGAAGCTTTCTTT.

This clone was observed a handful of times. The V and J genes are TRBV6-5 and TRBJ1-5, with 7 bases matching TRBD1. Germline CDR1 MNHEY, CDR2 SVGAGI. This CDR3 comprises 13 residues. The V gene end was trimmed by 6 bases and the J gene end by 2 bases; junction bases not matched to a gene: 1. DNA of the CDR3: TGTGCCAGCAGGGGGACAGGCAATCAGCCCCAGCATTTT. Translation: CASRGTGNQPQHF.

The CDR3 DNA sequence: TGTGCCATCAGTGCGGGATATAGCAATCAGCCCCAGCATTTT. Amino acids: CAISAGYSNQPQHF. This chain links TRBV10-3 with TRBJ1-5; D gene ambiguous. The ends were cut back, 4 bases at V and 0 bases at J, with 7 bases in the middle. This CDR3 is 14 amino acids long. In germline, CDR1 is ENHRY, CDR2 SYGVKD.

CDR3 nucleotide sequence: TGCAGTGCTAGTGACTGGAGCTCTGGAAACACCATATATTTT. Protein sequence: CSASDWSSGNTIYF. The chain uses TRBV20-1 and TRBJ1-3; D ambiguous. The CDR3 covers 14 residues. V lost 3 bases and J 0 bases, leaving 9 bases between the germline ends. Germline CDR1 and CDR2: DFQATT and SNEGSKA (reference sequence).

The V and J genes are TRBV19 and TRBJ2-1, with 11 bases lining up with TRBD2. J was trimmed by 12 bases and V by 4 bases; bases with no gene match: 5. Germline values: CDR1 LNHDA, CDR2 SQIVND (reference sequence). This CDR3 spans 13 amino acids. The CDR3 sequence: CASSTTLAGGQFF. The CDR3 DNA follows: TGTGCCAGTAGTACGACCCTAGCGGGAGGGCAGTTCTTC.

This clone was observed a handful of times. The V call is TRBV7-8, the J call TRBJ2-7; D is undetermined. Trimming stripped 5 bases from V and 3 bases from J, with 14 bases between. Germline V gene sequence: CDR1 SGHVS, CDR2 FQNEAQ. There are 14 residues in the CDR3. CDR3 sequence reads: CASSQDSDRYEQYV. CDR3 in DNA: TGTGCCAGCAGCCAAGACTCAGACCGCTACGAGCAGTACGTC.

This clone was seen a few times. The V gene is TRBV15, the J gene TRBJ1-2, with 9 bases that match TRBD1. Germline trimming cut 0 bases from V and 4 bases from J; bases unmatched to any gene: 15. The CDR3 extends over 19 amino acids. CDR1 is LNHNV and CDR2 is YYDKDF in the germline V gene (reference sequence). The CDR3 region has the DNA TGTGCCACCAGCAGAGATTGGTTACAGGGGGCGAGAGCTGGCTATGGCTACACCTTC. Translation gives CATSRDWLQGARAGYGYTF.

This chain connects TRBV24-1 to TRBJ2-3, with a tentative D call TRBD1 (5 bases). The germline CDR1 and CDR2 sequences are KGHDR and SFDVKD. There are 12 residues in the CDR3. V dropped 6 bases and J dropped 3 bases, with 6 bases sitting between them. CDR3 DNA: TGTGCCACCAGTCAGGGTACAGATACGCAGTATTTT. This encodes CATSQGTDTQYF.

The V gene is TRBV30, the J gene TRBJ2-4; 7 bases agree with TRBD1. V trimming: 5 bases; J trimming: 9 bases; junction bases outside the gene matches: 13. In germline, CDR1 is GTSNPN, CDR2 SVGIG (reference sequence). This CDR3 has 14 residues. The CDR3 sequence: CAWDTGDGLSIQYF. CDR3 in DNA: TGTGCCTGGGACACAGGGGATGGCTTGTCCATTCAGTACTTC. The full variable domain, in which reference TRBV30 and TRBJ2-4 provide the parts outside the CDR3, is SQTIHQWPATLVQPVGSPLSLECTVEGTSNPNLYWYRQAAGRGLQLLFYSVGIGQISSEVPQNLSASRPQDRQFILSSKKLLLSDSGFYLCAWDTGDGLSIQYFGAGTRLSVL.

This clone came up a few times. The chain carries TRBV5-5 and TRBJ1-6; 10 positions match TRBD1. Trimming took 9 bases from V and 6 from J; bases not matched to a gene: 9. The CDR3 is 15 amino acids. Germline V gene sequence: CDR1 SGHKS, CDR2 YYEKEE (reference sequence). CDR3 loop: CATRLGTGVNSPLHF. For the CDR3, the DNA is TGTGCCACCCGACTAGGGACAGGGGTTAATTCACCCCTCCACTTT.

In regard to this clone: Possible read error: a much larger clone is one base away. The chain has TRBV9 and TRBJ1-2; TRBD1 matches at 7 bases. The CDR3 extends over 13 amino acids. Germline V lookup: CDR1 SGDLS, CDR2 YYNGEE. With 4 bases clipped from V and 2 bases from J, the junction kept 2 bases outside the gene matches. The CDR3 nucleotides read TGTGCCAGCAGCCCGGACAGGAACTATGGCTACACCTTC. Its translation: CASSPDRNYGYTF.

The chain joins TRBV2 to TRBJ2-5, with 11 bases matching TRBD2. The CDR3 length is 15 residues. Germline V gene lookup returns CDR1 SNHLY and CDR2 FYNNEI. V lost 8 bases, J lost 4 bases, and 9 bases stayed unmatched. CDR3 residues: CASLRLTSGRETQYF. In DNA, the CDR3 is TGTGCCAGCCTCCGCCTAACTAGCGGGAGAGAGACCCAGTACTTC. The full variable domain, in which reference TRBV2 and TRBJ2-5 provide the parts outside the CDR3, is EPEVTQTPSHQVTQMGQEVILRCVPISNHLYFYWYRQILGQKVEFLVSFYNNEISEKSEIFDDQFSVERPDGSNFTLKIRSTKLEDSAMYFCASLRLTSGRETQYFGPGTRLLVL.

This chain joins TRBV9 and TRBJ2-2, with TRBD2 matching 11 bases. CDR3 length: 17 residues. Trimming cost V 3 bases and J 0 bases; bases outside gene matches: 4. Germline CDR1 reads SGDLS; CDR2 reads YYNGEE. CDR3 residues: CASSAGTSGTNTGELFF. The CDR3 nucleotides read TGTGCCAGCAGCGCGGGGACTAGCGGAACGAACACCGGGGAGCTGTTTTTT. Looking up the rest from reference TRBV9 and TRBJ2-2 gives the full variable domain: DSGVTQTPKHLITATGQRVTLRCSPRSGDLSVYWYQQSLDQGLQFLIQYYNGEERAKGNILERFSAQQFPDLHSELNLSSLELGDSALYFCASSAGTSGTNTGELFFGEGSRLTVL.

CDR3 sequence: CASSLPGQAANYGYTF. The CDR3 DNA reads as TGTGCCAGCAGTCTCCCGGGACAGGCGGCCAACTATGGCTACACCTTC. The rearrangement uses TRBV5-4 and TRBJ1-2, with 8 bases identical to TRBD1. The V gene end was trimmed by 5 bases and the J gene end by 2 bases; junction bases not matched to a gene: 11. The CDR3 spans 16 residues. Germline values: CDR1 SGHNT, CDR2 YYREEE (reference sequence).

The chain employs TRBV28 and TRBJ2-7; 7 bases are a match to TRBD1. Losses at the gene ends were 8 bases for V and 1 base for J; bases not matched to a gene: 5. Germline CDR1 reads MDHEN; CDR2 reads SYDVKM. The CDR3 extends over 13 amino acids. The CDR3 nucleotides are TGTGCCAGCCGTGACAGGGCATCCTACGAGCAGTACGTC. Its translation: CASRDRASYEQYV.

This clone appeared a few times. The chain uses TRBV21-1 and TRBJ2-7; the table's D call, TRBD1, has no DNA check behind it. TRBV21-1 is tagged as a pseudogene. The CDR3 loop spans 16 amino acids. The CDR3 bases are TGTGCCAGCAGCAAATTGGCCGGGACAAACGTCGACGAGCAGTACGTC. This encodes CASSKLAGTNVDEQYV.

This chain links TRBV18 with TRBJ2-5, with D possibly TRBD1 on 5 matching bases. The germline V and J ends were trimmed by 0 bases and 4 bases, with 12 bases remaining between them. This CDR3 region has 15 residues. The germline V gene has CDR1 KGHSH and CDR2 LQKENI. The CDR3 sequence is CASSPPVDSRETQYF. The CDR3 DNA is TGTGCCAGCTCACCACCTGTTGACAGTAGAGAGACCCAGTACTTC.

The chain is built from TRBV27 and TRBJ1-6; D is perhaps TRBD1 (5 bases). V was cut by 3 bases and J by 7 bases, with 10 bases left in between. The CDR3 totals 14 residues. The germline V gene encodes CDR1 MNHEY and CDR2 SMNVEV (reference sequence). The DNA of the CDR3 is TGTGCCAGCAGTTTTGGGACTAGAAATTCACCCCTCCACTTT. This sequence encodes CASSFGTRNSPLHF.

Only a few counts were recorded for this clone. J is TRBJ1-3 and V is TRBV6-1; tentative D call: TRBD1 (5 bases). CDR3 size: 14 residues. The ends were cut back, 6 bases at V and 1 base at J, with 10 bases in the middle. Germline CDR1 and CDR2: MNHNS and SASEGT. The CDR3 loop is CASSLDTSGNTIYF. For the CDR3, the DNA is TGTGCCAGCAGCCTGGACACGTCTGGAAACACCATATATTTT.

CDR3 in DNA: TGCGCCAGCAGGGAGGACAGGGCGGGCGGAAACACCATATATTTT. Translation gives CASREDRAGGNTIYF. The rearrangement joins TRBV10-2 to TRBJ1-3; 8 bases are shared with TRBD1. The CDR3 has 15 amino acids. Germline values: CDR1 WSHSY, CDR2 SAAADI. The trim removed 6 bases at V and 4 bases at J, leaving 8 bases unmatched.

V and J are TRBV11-3 and TRBJ2-3; D may be TRBD1 (6 bases). V was pared by 5 bases and J by 11 bases, with 17 bases between. The CDR3 totals 13 residues. The germline gives CDR1 SGHNT, CDR2 YENEEA. CDR3 protein: CASSTPLGQMQYF. DNA for the CDR3: TGTGCCAGCAGCACCCCGTTAGGACAGATGCAGTATTTT.

The J gene is TRBJ2-1, the V gene TRBV6-6; D is possibly TRBD1 (6 bases). Germline CDR1 is MNHNY and CDR2 is SVGAGI (reference sequence). The CDR3 covers 15 residues. V was shortened by 6 bases and J by 5 bases, with 17 bases between the two germline ends. CDR3 sequence (DNA): TGTGCCAGCAGCTCACAGGGTACTTCTAACAATGAGCAGTTCTTC. Residues: CASSSQGTSNNEQFF.

As regards this clone: At one of its ends the junction is not consistent with the germline gene, which may arise from a read error. V is TRBV6-1 and J is TRBJ2-4; TRBD1 aligns across 9 bases. Germline CDR1 MNHNS, CDR2 SASEGT. The CDR3 has 17 residues. This CDR3 is CASNEVWTGDFKNIQYF. The CDR3 bases are TGTGCCAGCAATGAAGTCTGGACAGGGGATTTCAAAAACATTCAGTACTTC.

V is TRBV25-1 and J is TRBJ1-1, with 9 bases aligning to TRBD1. The CDR3 loop spans 14 amino acids. Germline trimming cut 8 bases from V and 5 bases from J; bases unmatched to any gene: 9. Germline V gives CDR1 MGHDK, CDR2 SYGVNS. The CDR3: CASLPGTGRTEAFF. The CDR3 region has the DNA TGTGCCAGCCTGCCCGGGACAGGGCGAACTGAAGCTTTCTTT.

V gene TRBV30 combines with J gene TRBJ2-7; TRBD1 matches 7 bases. Trimming took 0 bases from V and 1 from J; bases not matched to a gene: 6. CDR3 length: 15 residues. Germline lookup yields CDR1 GTSNPN and CDR2 SVGIG (reference sequence). CDR3 residues: CAWSVLGTASYEQYF. DNA for the CDR3: TGTGCCTGGAGTGTACTCGGGACAGCTTCCTACGAGCAGTACTTC. The entire variable domain, with the rest obtained from reference TRBV30 and TRBJ2-7, is as follows: SQTIHQWPATLVQPVGSPLSLECTVEGTSNPNLYWYRQAAGRGLQLLFYSVGIGQISSEVPQNLSASRPQDRQFILSSKKLLLSDSGFYLCAWSVLGTASYEQYFGPGTRLTVT.

This chain joins TRBV5-5 and TRBJ2-5; D is perhaps TRBD2 (6 bases). The CDR3 has 16 amino acids. The germline V and J ends were trimmed by 4 bases and 4 bases, with 20 bases remaining between them. CDR1 is SGHKS, CDR2 YYEKEE, per germline (reference sequence). CDR3 sequence (DNA): TGTGCCAGCAGCGTCTTCGAGGGACTCCTTACAGAGACCCAGTACTTC. This translates into CASSVFEGLLTETQYF.

The chain links TRBV11-3 to TRBJ2-3; 7 positions agree with TRBD1. Germline CDR1 and CDR2: SGHNT and YENEEA. The CDR3 is 15 residues long. V lost 3 bases and J lost 0; bases outside the gene matches: 3. CDR3 bases: TGTGCCAGCAGCTTGACAGGGTTGAGCACAGATACGCAGTATTTT. This sequence encodes CASSLTGLSTDTQYF.

The V call is TRBV5-6, the J call TRBJ2-5; tentatively, D is TRBD1 (6 bases). The germline CDR1 and CDR2 sequences are SGHDT and YYEEEE. The V and J ends lost 4 bases and 4 bases respectively, with 8 bases between them. CDR3 size: 12 residues. CDR3 sequence (DNA): TGTGCCAGCAGCCCAGGGGTAGAGACCCAGTACTTC. Translating it yields CASSPGVETQYF.